This record concerns one T cell receptor beta chain sequence. This sample was taken from a study of T cell changes during pregnancy in multiple sclerosis. CDR1 is SGDLS and CDR2 is YYNGEE in the germline V gene. The length of the CDR3 is 14 residues. Trimming cost V 0 bases and J 5 bases, with 9 bases left between them. TCRdb's copy holds only in-frame clones and misses some; the assay was immunoSEQ multiplex PCR. The sample gives around 30,000 clones, 85% to 90% of which show up once; 3.5% to 4% is in the top ten. This clonotype was obtained from a female donor with multiple sclerosis, enrolled in a pregnancy study. The gene calls are TRBV9 and TRBJ1-5, with D perhaps matching TRBD1 (5 bases). The source was CD8+ T cells from peripheral blood mononuclear cells, collected in the third trimester of pregnancy. CDR3 in amino acids: CASSVGIGDQPQHF. The CDR3 coding sequence is TGTGCCAGCAGCGTAGGGATAGGGGATCAGCCCCAGCATTTT.